Below, 5 T cell receptor beta chains from the same sample are listed, as sequenced in a study of circulating CD8 cells and anti-PD-1 response in melanoma. Sorting of live CD3+CD8+TCRalphabeta+ cells by PD-1 and/or TIGIT gave four subsets. Each library started from roughly 16 ng of total RNA using the QIAseq Immune Repertoire TCR panel. TCRdb passed the reads through MiXCR, listing each CDR3 protein once. Of a few hundred distinct CDR3 sequences listed, about 6.4% were seen once; the top ten hold about a quarter. The input for sequencing was CD8+ T cells from PBMCs, taken at baseline or after one month of anti-PD-1 therapy (not recorded which). The receptors stem from a human donor with melanoma.

This clonotype is large (0.1 to 1%). The V gene is TRBV20-1, the J gene TRBJ1-1; perhaps TRBD1 as D (5 bases). Germline assignment: CDR1 DFQATT and CDR2 SNEGSKA (reference sequence). V gave up 5 bases and J gave up 1 base, with 14 bases separating them. The CDR3 loop spans 14 amino acids. Here the CDR3 reads CSAFVGDWNTEAFF. The CDR3 nucleotides are TGCAGTGCTTTTGTAGGGGATTGGAACACTGAAGCTTTCTTT.

Relative to its sample, this clonotype is large. The rearrangement links TRBV20-1 to TRBJ2-1; TRBD2 agrees at 9 bases. The germline V gene has CDR1 DFQATT and CDR2 SNEGSKA (reference sequence). The V gene end was trimmed by 6 bases and the J gene end by 4 bases; junction bases not matched to a gene: 10. This CDR3 has 15 amino acids. The CDR3 nucleotides are TGCAGTGCGCGTTCCGCGGCGGGGGGGTACAATGAGCAGTTCTTC. Translated: CSARSAAGGYNEQFF.

Details on this clonotype: The junction does not match germline at one end; this may be a read error. V is TRBV30 and J is TRBJ2-2, with D perhaps being TRBD1 or TRBD2 (5 bases each). Germline lookup yields CDR1 GTSNPN and CDR2 SVGIG (reference sequence). CDR3 length: 15 residues. The CDR3: CAWSVAGSDTRELFF. DNA of the CDR3: TGTGCCTGGAGTGTCGCGGGCTCGGACACCCGGGAGCTGTTTTTT.

This clonotype was seen only once. A far larger clone is a single base away, which makes a read error likely. The V call is TRBV2, the J call TRBJ2-7, with 10 bases matching TRBD2. The CDR3 is 13 amino acids. The V and J ends lost 11 bases and 7 bases, in that order; junction bases with no gene match: 11. Germline-derived CDR1 and CDR2 are SNHLY and FYNNEI. CDR3 protein: CAGGLADYNEQYF. The DNA for the CDR3 is TGTGCCGGCGGACTAGCGGATTACAATGAGCAGTACTTC.

By sample fraction, this clonotype is medium-sized (0.01 to 0.1%). Lacking the conserved final phenylalanine or tryptophan, this CDR3 likely reflects a read error. This chain links TRBV4-1 with TRBJ2-3, with 8 bases aligning to TRBD2. The CDR3 runs 15 residues. The trim removed 2 bases at V and 3 bases at J, leaving 4 bases unmatched. Germline-derived CDR1 and CDR2 are MGHRA and YSYEKL. CDR3 region: CASSQFGGETDTQYL. The CDR3 coding sequence is TGCGCCAGCAGCCAATTCGGGGGGGAGACAGATACGCAGTATCTT.